This T cell receptor (beta chain) was identified in a study of response to subunit inactivated influenza vaccine. Study-level findings and limits: A suggestion made by the authors is that each seasonal influenza vaccination recruits few new T cells.

This clonotype occurred many times. Its antigen is as yet unknown. In TCRdb, the RT-PCR reads were re-called with MiXCR into one record per CDR3 protein. The sample contains 400,000 to 650,000 distinct CDR3 sequences, approximately 7.2% of which appear only once. The V and J ends lost 2 bases and 0 bases respectively, with 7 bases between them. Germline loops: CDR1 MNHEY, CDR2 SVGAGI. The CDR3 spans 14 residues. This specimen was PBMCs from blood, taken around 2 years after vaccination. The chain uses TRBV6-5 and TRBJ2-5; D remains ambiguous. This receptor was taken from a man between 45 and 75 years old who received an inactivated influenza vaccine. The CDR3 loop reads CASSYQPYQETQYF. DNA of the CDR3: TGTGCCAGCAGTTACCAGCCGTACCAAGAGACCCAGTACTTC.